The rows below give T cell receptor beta chains drawn from one sample of a study of blood T cell repertoires in COVID-19. TCRdb keeps only in-frame clones here, not all; method: immunoSEQ multiplex PCR. Here the sample spans approximately 320,000 clones, 85% being singletons. The sequenced sample consisted of peripheral blood. The source is a human donor in a cohort sampled during active COVID-19. CDR3s include the opening cysteine and the closing phenylalanine or tryptophan. Each record gives: D gene, clone size, J gene, V gene, CDR3 DNA, CDR3 protein. A D gene is named only where the DNA matches it firmly. Only part of the rows carry a size: once, few, many, or a class if the clone is expanded.

NA NA TRBJ1-4 TRBV18 TGTGCCAGCTCACCACCGGGCCGACGGGAAAAACTGTTTTTT CASSPPGRREKLFF
NA NA TRBJ1-1 TRBV27 TGTGCCAGCAGTGCGGGGGGGAGTGTGGATACTGAAGCTTTCTTT CASSAGGSVDTEAFF
NA NA TRBJ1-1 TRBV7-3 TGTGCCAGCAGCTTCACAGGGTCTGGCACTGAAGCTTTCTTT CASSFTGSGTEAFF
TRBD1 NA TRBJ2-2 TRBV10-1 TGCGCCAGCAGTGTGGGACAGTCAACCGGGGAGCTGTTTTTT CASSVGQSTGELFF
NA few TRBJ1-6 TRBV10-1 TGCGCCAGCAGTGACCCGAATTCACCCCTCCACTTT CASSDPNSPLHF
NA NA TRBJ1-1 TRBV12-3/TRBV12-4 TGTGCCAGCAGTTATCTCCCGAGGGCTGAAGCTTTCTTT CASSYLPRAEAFF
TRBD2 NA TRBJ2-7 TRBV10-3 TGTGCCATCAGTAAGCTAGCGGGGGGCAACTACGAGCAGTACTTC CAISKLAGGNYEQYF
NA NA TRBJ2-7 TRBV11-2 TGTGCCAGCAGCTTAGAGAGGGAGCAGTACTTC CASSLEREQYF
TRBD2 NA TRBJ2-4 TRBV6-2/TRBV6-3 TGTGCCAGCAGTTACGGTCCCGGACTAGCGGAAAACATTCAGTACTTC CASSYGPGLAENIQYF
NA NA TRBJ1-1 TRBV12-5 TGTGCTAGTGGTTTGGTAGTAAGGGGCTCGGCGCGAGCTTTCTTT CASGLVVRGSARAFF
TRBD1 NA TRBJ2-1 TRBV24-1 TGTGCCACCAGTGATTTCCCCAGGGGGCCCTACAATGAGCAGTTCTTC CATSDFPRGPYNEQFF
NA NA TRBJ1-2 TRBV18 TGTGCCAGCTCATCGGACACTAACTATGGCTACACCTTC CASSSDTNYGYTF
TRBD1 NA TRBJ1-1 TRBV7-2 TGTGCCAGCAGCGAGCGAGGCAGGGGGTTGAACACTGAAGCTTTCTTT CASSERGRGLNTEAFF
TRBD2 NA TRBJ2-1 TRBV3-1/TRBV3-2 TGTGCCAGCAGCCAAGACGTGGGACTAGCGGGGGAGCAGTTCTTC CASSQDVGLAGEQFF
NA NA TRBJ1-1 TRBV11-1 TGTGCCAGCAGCGAGACACGGACAGCCTATAACACTGAAGCTTTCTTT CASSETRTAYNTEAFF
NA NA TRBJ1-2 TRBV7-2 TGTGCCAGCAGCTTAGGGGCGATTACTTCATATGGCTACACCTTC CASSLGAITSYGYTF
TRBD1 NA TRBJ1-2 TRBV27 TGTGCCAGCAGTCCCGCCGGACAGGGATATGGCTACACCTTC CASSPAGQGYGYTF
NA NA TRBJ1-2 TRBV27 TGTGCCAGCAGGGGATCCAGGGAGGATGGCTACACCTTC CASRGSREDGYTF
NA NA TRBJ1-2 TRBV5-5 TGTGCCAGCAACCTCCTACAGAGTTCCTATGGCTACACCTTC CASNLLQSSYGYTF
NA NA TRBJ1-5 TRBV4-2 TGTGCCAGCAGCCAAGGGACTCTGGGGATGCAGCCCCAGCATTTT CASSQGTLGMQPQHF
TRBD1 NA TRBJ2-6 TRBV5-1 TGCGCCAGCAGCTTCGTACAGGGGGCCACTGGGGCCAACGTCCTGACTTTC CASSFVQGATGANVLTF
TRBD1 NA TRBJ1-2 TRBV5-1 TGCGCCAGCAGCCCGCCCGGACAGGGCTACTATGGCTACACCTTC CASSPPGQGYYGYTF
NA NA TRBJ1-2 TRBV7-9 TGTGCCAGCAGCCCACTGGTAGGGGATTATGGCTACACCTTC CASSPLVGDYGYTF
NA NA TRBJ1-1 TRBV2 TGTGCCAGCACCACAGGTTCGTGGAACACTGAAGCTTTCTTT CASTTGSWNTEAFF
NA NA TRBJ1-1 TRBV19 TGTGCCAGTAGCACGGACAGCACGAAGAACACTGAAGCTTTCTTT CASSTDSTKNTEAFF
TRBD1 NA TRBJ1-5 TRBV24-1 TGTGCCACCAGTCCCAGGGGGTACAATCAGCCCCAGCATTTT CATSPRGYNQPQHF
NA NA TRBJ1-1 TRBV21-1 TGTGCCAGCCCGTCGGGGGAGATCCCTGAAGCTTTCTTT CASPSGEIPEAFF
NA few TRBJ2-7 TRBV5-6 TGTGCCAGCAGCTTTAATGGGGCAGGGGAAAACGAGCAGTACTTC CASSFNGAGENEQYF
NA NA TRBJ1-6 TRBV13 TGTGCCAGCAGCTTAGGGAGGACAGCCACTTCCTATAATTCACCCCTCCACTTT CASSLGRTATSYNSPLHF
NA NA TRBJ1-2 TRBV30 TGTGCCCTGGAACAGGGCTCCCCTGGCTACACCTTC CALEQGSPGYTF
NA NA TRBJ1-4 TRBV6-5 TGTGCCAGCAGTTATCATGGACAGTTGAATGAAAAACTGTTTTTT CASSYHGQLNEKLFF
NA NA TRBJ1-1 TRBV11-2 TGTGCCAGCAGCTTAGAATACATGAACACTGAAGCTTTCTTT CASSLEYMNTEAFF
NA NA TRBJ2-1 TRBV5-1 TGCGCCAGCAGCGAACAGGGACCTAGCTCCTACAATGAGCAGTTCTTC CASSEQGPSSYNEQFF
TRBD2 NA TRBJ2-5 TRBV5-1 TGCGCCAGCAGCTTGGTGACCAGCGGGGGAGGGGAGACCCAGTACTTC CASSLVTSGGGETQYF
NA NA TRBJ1-1 TRBV28 TGTGCCACTTTACGGGTAGCGGAAGCTTTCTTT CATLRVAEAFF
TRBD2 NA TRBJ2-2 TRBV3-1/TRBV3-2 TGTGCCAGCAGTTTCGGGGGGGACACCGGGGAGCTGTTTTTT CASSFGGDTGELFF
TRBD1 NA TRBJ1-2 TRBV9 TGTGCCAGCAGCGGGGGACAGGGGGCTGTCGGCTACACCTTC CASSGGQGAVGYTF
NA NA TRBJ1-2 TRBV2 TGTGCCAGCAGTGAGCGGAGTACCCACTATGGCTACACCTTC CASSERSTHYGYTF
TRBD2 NA TRBJ2-3 TRBV5-1 TGCGCCAGCAGCTCCGGGGGGGCCGGGACAGATACGCAGTATTTT CASSSGGAGTDTQYF
TRBD1 NA TRBJ2-4 TRBV10-3 TGTGCCATCAGCCCCGGGACAGGGGAAAACATTCAGTACTTC CAISPGTGENIQYF
NA NA TRBJ2-3 TRBV10-2 TGCGCCAGCAGTTCCCAGTCTCAACGCACAGATACGCAGTATTTT CASSSQSQRTDTQYF
NA NA TRBJ1-1 TRBV6-5 TGTGCCAGCAGTTACGACATACTTCCGAACACTGAAGCTTTCTTT CASSYDILPNTEAFF
TRBD2 NA TRBJ2-2 TRBV28 TGTGCCAGCAGTTTTCCTAGCGGGACAAAAAGGACCGGGGAGCTGTTTTTT CASSFPSGTKRTGELFF
TRBD1 NA TRBJ2-7 TRBV18 TGTGCCAGCTCACCCGGGACAGGCTACGAGCAGTACTTC CASSPGTGYEQYF
NA NA TRBJ2-7 TRBV7-9 TGTGCCAGCAGCTCCCCAGTCTACGAGCAGTACTTC CASSSPVYEQYF
NA NA TRBJ2-4 TRBV6-5 TGTGCCAGCAGTAGGAGGGACTTCAACATTCAGTACTTC CASSRRDFNIQYF
NA NA TRBJ1-1 TRBV4-1 TGCGCCAGCAGCCAAGATGGGGCCGATATGAACACTGAAGCTTTCTTT CASSQDGADMNTEAFF
NA NA TRBJ1-1 TRBV11-1 TGTGCCAGCAGCCAACAGGATTTGAACACTGAAGCTTTCTTT CASSQQDLNTEAFF
NA NA TRBJ1-1 TRBV27 TGTGCCAGCAGTACTGAACGTGCCACTGAAGCTTTCTTT CASSTERATEAFF
TRBD1 once TRBJ1-4 TRBV30 TGTGCCTGGCAAGCCGGGACAGGGCGGGAAAAACTGTTTTTT CAWQAGTGREKLFF
NA once TRBJ2-1 TRBV20-1 TGCAGTGCTAGTGACGGGGGGACAAACAATGAGCAGTTCTTC CSASDGGTNNEQFF
NA NA TRBJ2-3 TRBV2 TGTGCCAGCAGTGAAGAGCGGGCCTCTAGCACAGATACGCAGTATTTT CASSEERASSTDTQYF
NA NA TRBJ2-1 TRBV19 TGTGCCAGTAGTATAGCTCCCCGGGACAACTACAATGAGCAGTTCTTC CASSIAPRDNYNEQFF
NA NA TRBJ1-4 TRBV2 TGTGCCAGCAGGAGACTCCAGGGTGTCAGTGAAAAACTGTTTTTT CASRRLQGVSEKLFF
TRBD1 once TRBJ2-2 TRBV5-1 TGCGCCAGCAGCTTCGGACAGGGGCCCGGGGAGCTGTTTTTT CASSFGQGPGELFF
TRBD1 NA TRBJ2-7 TRBV6-5 TGTGCCAGCAGCCGGGACAGGGGGTTGTACGAGCAGTACTTC CASSRDRGLYEQYF
TRBD1 NA TRBJ1-2 TRBV6-5 TGTGCCAGCAGTTACTCGGGGACAGGGGTCGATGGCTACACCTTC CASSYSGTGVDGYTF
NA few TRBJ1-1 TRBV12-5 TGTGCTAGTGGTTTACGGCTAAACTACGAAGCTTTCTTT CASGLRLNYEAFF
NA NA TRBJ1-4 TRBV9 TGTGCCAGCAGCCTGAGTGGTGCAACTAATGAAAAACTGTTTTTT CASSLSGATNEKLFF
TRBD1 NA TRBJ2-7 TRBV12-5 TGTGCTAGTGGTGAAACCGGGACAGGGGAGGACGAGCAGTACTTC CASGETGTGEDEQYF